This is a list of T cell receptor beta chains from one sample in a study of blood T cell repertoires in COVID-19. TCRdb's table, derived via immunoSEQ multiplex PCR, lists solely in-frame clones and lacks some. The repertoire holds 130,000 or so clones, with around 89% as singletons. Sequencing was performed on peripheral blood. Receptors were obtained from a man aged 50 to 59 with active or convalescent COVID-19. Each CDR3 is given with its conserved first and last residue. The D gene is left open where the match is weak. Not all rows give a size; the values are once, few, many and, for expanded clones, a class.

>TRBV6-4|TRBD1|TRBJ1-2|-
CASSPGTGVYGYTF
TGTGCCAGCAGTCCCGGGACAGGGGTCTATGGCTACACCTTC
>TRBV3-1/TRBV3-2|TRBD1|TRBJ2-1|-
CASTRGGTYNEQFF
TGTGCCAGCACCCGAGGGGGCACTTACAATGAGCAGTTCTTC
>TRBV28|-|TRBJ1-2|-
CASSLDRNYGYTF
TGTGCCAGCAGCCTGGACAGAAACTATGGCTACACCTTC
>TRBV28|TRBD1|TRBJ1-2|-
CASKGQGAHYGYTF
TGTGCCAGCAAGGGACAGGGGGCACACTATGGCTACACCTTC
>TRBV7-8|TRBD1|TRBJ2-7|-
CASSLVAGGYEQYF
TGTGCCAGCAGCTTAGTGGCAGGGGGCTACGAGCAGTACTTC
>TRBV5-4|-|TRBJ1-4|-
CASSLRTQDEKLFF
TGTGCCAGCAGCTTGAGAACGCAGGATGAAAAACTGTTTTTT
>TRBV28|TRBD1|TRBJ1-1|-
CASTRGQPHTEAFF
TGTGCCAGCACCCGGGGACAGCCTCACACTGAAGCTTTCTTT
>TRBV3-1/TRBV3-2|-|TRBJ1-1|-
CASSQDVGSTEAFF
TGTGCCAGCAGCCAAGACGTGGGGAGCACTGAAGCTTTCTTT
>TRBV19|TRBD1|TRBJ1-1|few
CASRQGRGNTEAFF
TGTGCCAGCCGACAGGGTAGAGGGAACACTGAAGCTTTCTTT
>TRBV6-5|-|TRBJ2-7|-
CASSYSTGSYYEQYF
TGTGCCAGCAGTTACTCTACGGGATCCTACTACGAGCAGTACTTC
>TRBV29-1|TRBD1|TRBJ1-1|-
CSVVRTGLNTEAFF
TGCAGCGTTGTGAGGACAGGGTTAAACACTGAAGCTTTCTTT
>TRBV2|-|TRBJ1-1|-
CASSQLTGPAEAFF
TGTGCCAGCAGTCAACTAACAGGGCCCGCTGAAGCTTTCTTT
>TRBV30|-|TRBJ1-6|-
CARTAGLTNSPLHF
TGTGCCCGCACCGCGGGACTCACGAATTCACCCCTCCACTTT
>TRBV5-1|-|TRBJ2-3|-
CASSSRLDTDTQYF
TGCGCCAGCAGCTCAAGACTTGACACAGATACGCAGTATTTT
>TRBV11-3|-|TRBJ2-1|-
CASSPRDNEQFF
TGTGCCAGCAGCCCCCGGGACAATGAGCAGTTCTTC
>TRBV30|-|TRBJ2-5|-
CALGAGQSETQYF
TGTGCCCTAGGGGCAGGGCAATCAGAGACCCAGTACTTC
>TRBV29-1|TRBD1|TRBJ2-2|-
CSATTGALTGELFF
TGCAGCGCGACCACAGGGGCTCTTACCGGGGAGCTGTTTTTT
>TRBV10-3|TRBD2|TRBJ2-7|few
CAISESRGRARHEQYF
TGTGCCATCAGTGAGTCGCGTGGGAGGGCGCGCCACGAGCAGTACTTC
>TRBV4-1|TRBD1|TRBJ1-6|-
CASSLEGTVNSPLHF
TGCGCCAGCAGTTTAGAGGGGACAGTTAATTCACCCCTCCACTTT
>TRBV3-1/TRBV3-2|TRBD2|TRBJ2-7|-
CASKVAGGYEQYF
TGTGCCAGCAAAGTAGCGGGAGGTTATGAGCAGTACTTC
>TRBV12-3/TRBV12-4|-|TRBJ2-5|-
CASSPGLQETQYF
TGTGCCAGCAGCCCCGGTCTTCAAGAGACCCAGTACTTC
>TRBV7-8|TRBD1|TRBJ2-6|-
CASSFRTGSPSGANVLTF
TGTGCCAGCAGCTTTCGGACAGGGAGCCCCTCTGGGGCCAACGTCCTGACTTTC
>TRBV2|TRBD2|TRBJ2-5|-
CASSEIRASGRETQYF
TGTGCCAGCAGTGAAATCCGGGCTAGCGGGAGGGAGACCCAGTACTTC
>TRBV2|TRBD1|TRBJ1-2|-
CASSAGTANYGYTF
TGTGCCAGCAGCGCTGGGACAGCTAACTATGGCTACACCTTC
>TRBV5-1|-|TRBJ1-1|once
CASRLGQTNTEAFF
TGCGCCAGCAGACTTGGACAGACCAACACTGAAGCTTTCTTT
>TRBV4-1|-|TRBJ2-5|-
CASSQGTAQETQYF
TGCGCCAGCAGCCAAGGTACAGCCCAAGAGACCCAGTACTTC
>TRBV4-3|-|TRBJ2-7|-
CASSRVLGGFNEQYF
TGCGCCAGCAGCCGGGTCTTGGGGGGATTCAACGAGCAGTACTTC
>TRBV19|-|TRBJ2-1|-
CASSISGGDEYNEQFF
TGTGCCAGTAGTATTAGCGGAGGCGACGAGTACAATGAGCAGTTCTTC
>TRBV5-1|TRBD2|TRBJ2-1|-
CASSWGLAGVNEQFF
TGCGCCAGCAGCTGGGGACTAGCGGGAGTGAATGAGCAGTTCTTC
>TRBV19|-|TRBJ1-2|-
CASSIGSVGGYTF
TGTGCCAGTAGTATCGGCAGCGTTGGGGGCTACACCTTC
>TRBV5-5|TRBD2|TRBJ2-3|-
CASSSGLAGRGDTQYF
TGTGCCAGCAGCTCGGGACTAGCGGGAAGGGGAGATACGCAGTATTTT
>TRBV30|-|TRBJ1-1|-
CAWSREGTEAFF
TGTGCCTGGAGTCGTGAGGGCACTGAAGCTTTCTTT
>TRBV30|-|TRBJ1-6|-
CAWSMGHRFNSPLHF
TGTGCCTGGAGTATGGGGCACAGGTTCAATTCACCCCTCCACTTT
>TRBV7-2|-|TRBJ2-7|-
CASSPRGASSYEQYF
TGTGCCAGCAGCCCCCGGGGAGCCAGCTCCTACGAGCAGTACTTC
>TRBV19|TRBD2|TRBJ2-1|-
CASSPDGGLAGRNEQFF
TGTGCCAGTAGTCCGGATGGAGGACTAGCGGGGAGGAATGAGCAGTTCTTC
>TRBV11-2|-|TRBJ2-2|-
CASSFPLVGGTGELFF
TGTGCCAGCAGCTTTCCACTAGTGGGTGGCACCGGGGAGCTGTTTTTT
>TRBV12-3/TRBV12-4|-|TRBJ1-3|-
CASTRGSGNTIYF
TGTGCCAGCACCCGGGGGTCTGGAAACACCATATATTTT
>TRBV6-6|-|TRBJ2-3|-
CASRLRPQGMDTQYF
TGTGCCAGCAGATTAAGACCTCAGGGCATGGATACGCAGTATTTT
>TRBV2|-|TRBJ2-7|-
CASSERESSYEQYF
TGTGCCAGCAGTGAACGGGAGTCTAGCTACGAGCAGTACTTC
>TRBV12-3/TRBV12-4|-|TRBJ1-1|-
CASSLQGYTEAFF
TGTGCCAGCAGTTTACAGGGTTACACTGAAGCTTTCTTT
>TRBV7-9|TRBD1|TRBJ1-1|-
CASRLYTGENTEAFF
TGTGCCAGCAGACTTTATACAGGGGAGAACACTGAAGCTTTCTTT
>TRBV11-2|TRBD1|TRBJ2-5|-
CASSLVGTEETQYF
TGTGCCAGCAGCTTAGTGGGGACAGAAGAGACCCAGTACTTC
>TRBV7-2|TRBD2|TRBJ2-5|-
CASSLDQAGGYETQYF
TGTGCCAGCAGCTTAGATCAAGCGGGGGGTTACGAGACCCAGTACTTC
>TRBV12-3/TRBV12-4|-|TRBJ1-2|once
CASSLGGDYGYTF
TGTGCCAGCAGTTTAGGGGGCGACTATGGCTACACCTTC
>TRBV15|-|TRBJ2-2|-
CATSLAGTNTGELFF
TGTGCCACCAGCCTCGCAGGAACGAACACCGGGGAGCTGTTTTTT
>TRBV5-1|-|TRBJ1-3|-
CASSLAGQGNTIYF
TGCGCCAGCAGCTTAGCCGGACAGGGAAACACCATATATTTT
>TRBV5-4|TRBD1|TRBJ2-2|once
CASSLQGVNTGELFF
TGTGCCAGCAGCCTGCAGGGGGTGAACACCGGGGAGCTGTTTTTT
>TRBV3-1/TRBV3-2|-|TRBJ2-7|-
CASSGTFYEQYF
TGTGCCAGCAGCGGGACTTTCTACGAGCAGTACTTC